A selection of T cell receptor beta chains follows, all from one sample in a study of T-cell reconstitution after alpha-beta-depleted transplantation in children. TCRdb redid the calling of the PCR reads with MiXCR, one entry per CDR3 protein. The data show 550,000 to 600,000 distinct CDR3 sequences, roughly 24% seen once. The sample here was PBMCs, mostly from graft donor cells, taken 360 days after TCRalphabeta/CD19-depleted stem cell transplant. Source of these receptors: a boy in the first two years of life who had a stem cell transplant for acute myeloid leukemia, so the T cells may come from the graft donor. CDR3s include the opening cysteine and the closing phenylalanine or tryptophan. A D gene is named only where the DNA matches it firmly. Only some rows state a clone size, as once, few, many or a class for expanded clones.

d_call j_call v_call clone_size cdr3_aa cdr3_nt
. TRBJ1-1 TRBV3-1 many CASSQEWQGTEAFF TGTGCCAGCAGCCAAGAATGGCAGGGCACTGAAGCTTTCTTT
. TRBJ2-5 TRBV5-1 . CASSLDGVGETQYF TGCGCCAGCAGCTTGGACGGGGTCGGAGAGACCCAGTACTTC
. TRBJ2-6 TRBV6-5 . CASSYSLSSGANVLTF TGTGCCAGCAGTTACTCGTTAAGTTCTGGGGCCAACGTCCTGACTTTC
TRBD1 TRBJ2-3 TRBV6-1 . CASTTARDSYTDTQYF TGTGCCAGCACCACAGCTAGGGACAGTTACACAGATACGCAGTATTTT
TRBD1 TRBJ1-2 TRBV12-3/TRBV12-4 many CASSPRRGPGGYTF TGTGCCAGCAGTCCCCGCAGGGGGCCGGGTGGCTACACCTTC
TRBD2 TRBJ2-2 TRBV6-5 . CASSYAAGGPGTGELFF TGTGCCAGCAGTTACGCGGCGGGGGGGCCCGGCACCGGGGAGCTGTTTTTT
. TRBJ2-5 TRBV5-1 . CASSLDSKETQYF TGCGCCAGCAGCTTGGACTCCAAAGAGACCCAGTACTTC
. TRBJ2-7 TRBV27 . CASSQERGRAGYEQYF TGTGCCAGCAGTCAAGAGCGCGGCAGGGCAGGCTACGAGCAGTACTTC
TRBD1 TRBJ2-3 TRBV7-9 . CASSLEGTVDTDTQYF TGTGCCAGCAGCTTAGAGGGGACAGTCGACACAGATACGCAGTATTTT
TRBD2 TRBJ2-2 TRBV20-1 many CSARVGSGGATGELFF TGCAGTGCTAGAGTGGGTAGCGGGGGAGCCACCGGGGAGCTGTTTTTT
TRBD1 TRBJ2-3 TRBV6-5 few CASSYKTGMTDTQYF TGTGCCAGCAGTTACAAGACAGGGATGACAGATACGCAGTATTTT
TRBD1 TRBJ1-1 TRBV25-1 few CASGKGAGGTEAFF TGTGCCAGCGGCAAGGGGGCAGGGGGCACTGAAGCTTTCTTT
TRBD1 TRBJ2-5 TRBV5-1 . CASRDRLKETQYF TGCGCCAGCCGGGACAGGTTAAAAGAGACCCAGTACTTC
. TRBJ2-3 TRBV5-1 . CASSILGPDTQYF TGCGCCAGCAGCATTCTAGGCCCAGATACGCAGTATTTT
. TRBJ2-7 TRBV23-1 few CPTRGQRGKVSSGEGVFDEQYF TGCCCGACCCGAGGACAGCGGGGCAAGGTATCCAGCGGGGAAGGGGTATTCGACGAGCAGTACTTC
TRBD2 TRBJ2-1 TRBV20-1 . CSARDIEAGGYNEQFF TGCAGTGCTAGAGATATCGAAGCGGGGGGATACAATGAGCAGTTCTTC
. TRBJ2-1 TRBV14 . CASSRVFEQFF TGTGCCAGCTCCAGGGTTTTTGAGCAGTTCTTC
TRBD1 TRBJ2-5 TRBV20-1 many CSARKVTGWETQYF TGCAGTGCTAGAAAAGTGACAGGGTGGGAGACCCAGTACTTC
TRBD2 TRBJ2-1 TRBV20-1 . CCARGGTSAYNEQFF TGCTGTGCTAGGGGAGGGACTAGCGCATACAATGAGCAGTTCTTC
. TRBJ2-3 TRBV5-5 . CASSRRIASTDTQYF TGTGCCAGCAGCCGTCGTATAGCTAGCACAGATACGCAGTATTTT